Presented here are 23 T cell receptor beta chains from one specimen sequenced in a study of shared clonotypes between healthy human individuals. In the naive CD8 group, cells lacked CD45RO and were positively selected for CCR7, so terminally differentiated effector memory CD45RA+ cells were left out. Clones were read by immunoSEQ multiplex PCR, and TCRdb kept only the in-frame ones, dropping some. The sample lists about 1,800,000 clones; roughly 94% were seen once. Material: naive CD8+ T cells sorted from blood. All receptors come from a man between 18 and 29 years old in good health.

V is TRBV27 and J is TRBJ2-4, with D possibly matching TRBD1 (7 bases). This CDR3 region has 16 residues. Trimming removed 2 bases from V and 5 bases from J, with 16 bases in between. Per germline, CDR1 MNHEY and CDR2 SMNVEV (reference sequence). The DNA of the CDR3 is TGTGCCAGCAGTTTAGGGACAGTTGCGGGGCAAAACATTCAGTACTTC. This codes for CASSLGTVAGQNIQYF.

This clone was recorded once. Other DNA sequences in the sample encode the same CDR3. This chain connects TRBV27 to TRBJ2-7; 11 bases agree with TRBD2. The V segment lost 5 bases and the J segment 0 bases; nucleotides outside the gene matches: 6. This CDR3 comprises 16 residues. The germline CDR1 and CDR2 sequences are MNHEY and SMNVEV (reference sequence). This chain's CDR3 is CASSPSGGQVSYEQYF. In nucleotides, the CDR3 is TGTGCCAGCAGTCCTAGCGGGGGGCAAGTCTCCTACGAGCAGTACTTC.

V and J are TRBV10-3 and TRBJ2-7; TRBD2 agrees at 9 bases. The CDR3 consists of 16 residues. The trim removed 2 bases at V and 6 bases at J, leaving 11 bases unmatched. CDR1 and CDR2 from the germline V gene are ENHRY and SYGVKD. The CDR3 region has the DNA TGTGCCATCAGTGAGGTCGGCCTTAGGACTAGCGTCGAGCAGTACTTC. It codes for CAISEVGLRTSVEQYF.

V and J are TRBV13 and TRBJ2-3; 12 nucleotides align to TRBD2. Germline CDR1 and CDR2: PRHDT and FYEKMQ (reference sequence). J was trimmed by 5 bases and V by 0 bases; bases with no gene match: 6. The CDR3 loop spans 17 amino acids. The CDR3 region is CASSLGSSGRALDTQYF. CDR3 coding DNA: TGTGCCAGCAGCTTAGGTTCTAGCGGGAGGGCCTTAGATACGCAGTATTTT.

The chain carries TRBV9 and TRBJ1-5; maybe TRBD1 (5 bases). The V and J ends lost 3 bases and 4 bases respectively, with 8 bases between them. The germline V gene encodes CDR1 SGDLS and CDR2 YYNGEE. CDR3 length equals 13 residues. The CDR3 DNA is TGTGCCAGCAGCGAGGGGTGGAATCAGCCCCAGCATTTT. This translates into CASSEGWNQPQHF. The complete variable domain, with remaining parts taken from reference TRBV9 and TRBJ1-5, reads DSGVTQTPKHLITATGQRVTLRCSPRSGDLSVYWYQQSLDQGLQFLIQYYNGEERAKGNILERFSAQQFPDLHSELNLSSLELGDSALYFCASSEGWNQPQHFGDGTRLSIL.

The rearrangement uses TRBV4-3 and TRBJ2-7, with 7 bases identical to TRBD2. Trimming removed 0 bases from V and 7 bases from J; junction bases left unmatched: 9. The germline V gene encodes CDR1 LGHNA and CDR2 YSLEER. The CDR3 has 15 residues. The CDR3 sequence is CASSQERWGGREQYF. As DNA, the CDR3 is TGCGCCAGCAGCCAAGAGAGGTGGGGAGGGCGGGAGCAGTACTTC.

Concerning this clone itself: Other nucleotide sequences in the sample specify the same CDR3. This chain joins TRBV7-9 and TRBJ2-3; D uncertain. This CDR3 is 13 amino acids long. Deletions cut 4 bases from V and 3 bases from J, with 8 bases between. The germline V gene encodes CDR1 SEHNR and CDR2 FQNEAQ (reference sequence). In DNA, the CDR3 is TGTGCCAGCAGCTCCCCGTTAACAGATACGCAGTATTTT. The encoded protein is CASSSPLTDTQYF.

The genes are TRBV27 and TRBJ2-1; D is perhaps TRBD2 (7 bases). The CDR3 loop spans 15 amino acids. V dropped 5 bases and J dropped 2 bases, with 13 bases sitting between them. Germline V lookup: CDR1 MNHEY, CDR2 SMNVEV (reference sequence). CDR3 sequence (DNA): TGTGCCAGCAGTGAACGGGGGGCGGCCTACAATGAGCAGTTCTTC. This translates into CASSERGAAYNEQFF.

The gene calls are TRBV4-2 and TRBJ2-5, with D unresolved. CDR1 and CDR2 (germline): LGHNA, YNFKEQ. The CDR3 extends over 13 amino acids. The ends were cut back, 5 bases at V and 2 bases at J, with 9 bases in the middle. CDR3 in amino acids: CASSSGPQETQYF. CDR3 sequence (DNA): TGTGCCAGCAGCTCCGGGCCACAAGAGACCCAGTACTTC.

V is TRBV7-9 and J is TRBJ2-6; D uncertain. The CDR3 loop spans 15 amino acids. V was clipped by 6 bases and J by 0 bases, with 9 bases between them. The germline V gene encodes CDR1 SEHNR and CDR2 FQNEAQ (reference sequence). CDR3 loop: CASSPWGSGANVLTF. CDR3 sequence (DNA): TGTGCCAGCAGTCCGTGGGGCTCTGGGGCCAACGTCCTGACTTTC.

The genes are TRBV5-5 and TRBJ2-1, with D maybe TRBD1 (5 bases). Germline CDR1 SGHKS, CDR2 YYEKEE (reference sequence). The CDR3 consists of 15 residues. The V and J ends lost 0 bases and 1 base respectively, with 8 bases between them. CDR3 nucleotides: TGTGCCAGCAGCTTGGTCCAGGGATCCTACAATGAGCAGTTCTTC. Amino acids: CASSLVQGSYNEQFF.

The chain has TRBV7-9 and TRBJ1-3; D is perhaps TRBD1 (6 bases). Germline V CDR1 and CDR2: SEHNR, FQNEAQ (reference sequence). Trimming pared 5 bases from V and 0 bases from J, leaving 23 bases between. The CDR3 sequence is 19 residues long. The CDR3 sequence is CASSPTGIPDRTSGNTIYF. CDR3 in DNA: TGTGCCAGCAGCCCCACTGGGATACCAGACAGGACCTCTGGAAACACCATATATTTT.

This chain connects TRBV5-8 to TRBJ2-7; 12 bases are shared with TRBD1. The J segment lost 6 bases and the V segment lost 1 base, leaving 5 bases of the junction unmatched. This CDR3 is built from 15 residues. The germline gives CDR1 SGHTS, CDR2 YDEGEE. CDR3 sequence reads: CASSLFGTGGLEQYF. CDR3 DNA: TGTGCCAGCAGCTTGTTTGGGACAGGGGGCCTCGAGCAGTACTTC. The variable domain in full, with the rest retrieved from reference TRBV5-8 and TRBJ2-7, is EAGVTQSPTHLIKTRGQQATLRCSPISGHTSVYWYQQALGLGLQFLLWYDEGEERNRGNFPPRFSGRQFPNYSSELNVNALELEDSALYLCASSLFGTGGLEQYFGPGTRLTVT.

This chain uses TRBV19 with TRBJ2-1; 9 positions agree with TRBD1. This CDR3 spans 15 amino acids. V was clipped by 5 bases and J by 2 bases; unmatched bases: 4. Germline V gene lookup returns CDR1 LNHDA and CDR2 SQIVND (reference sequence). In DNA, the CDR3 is TGTGCCAGTAGTGTACAGGGGGCTGCCTACAATGAGCAGTTCTTC. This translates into CASSVQGAAYNEQFF.

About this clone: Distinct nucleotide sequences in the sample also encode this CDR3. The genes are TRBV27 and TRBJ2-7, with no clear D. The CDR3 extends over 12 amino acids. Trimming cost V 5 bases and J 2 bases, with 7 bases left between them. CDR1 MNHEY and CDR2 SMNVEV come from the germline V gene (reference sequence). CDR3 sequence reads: CASSPNTYEQYF. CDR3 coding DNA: TGTGCCAGCAGTCCAAACACCTACGAGCAGTACTTC.

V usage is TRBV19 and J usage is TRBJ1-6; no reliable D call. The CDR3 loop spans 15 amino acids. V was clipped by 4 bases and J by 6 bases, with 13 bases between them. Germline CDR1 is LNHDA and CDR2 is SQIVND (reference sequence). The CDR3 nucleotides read TGTGCCAGTAGTAGGCGGGATACGGTTAATTCACCCCTCCACTTT. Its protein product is CASSRRDTVNSPLHF.

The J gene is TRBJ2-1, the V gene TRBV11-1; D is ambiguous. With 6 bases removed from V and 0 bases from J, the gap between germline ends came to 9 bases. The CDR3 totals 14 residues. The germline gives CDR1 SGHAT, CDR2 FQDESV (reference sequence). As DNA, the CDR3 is TGTGCCAGCAGTCCGCCGAGCTCCTACAATGAGCAGTTCTTC. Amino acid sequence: CASSPPSSYNEQFF.

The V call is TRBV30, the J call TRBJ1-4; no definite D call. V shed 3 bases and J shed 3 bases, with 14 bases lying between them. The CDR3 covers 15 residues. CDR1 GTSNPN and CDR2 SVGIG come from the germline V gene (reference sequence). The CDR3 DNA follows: TGTGCCTGGAGGGAGGGCGTCGGGGCTAATGAAAAACTGTTTTTT. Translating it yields CAWREGVGANEKLFF.

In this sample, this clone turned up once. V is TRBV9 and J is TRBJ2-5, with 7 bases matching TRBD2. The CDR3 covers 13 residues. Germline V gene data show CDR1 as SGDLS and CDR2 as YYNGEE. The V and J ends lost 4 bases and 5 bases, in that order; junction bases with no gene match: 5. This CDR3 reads CASSPWGGETQYF. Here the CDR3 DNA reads TGTGCCAGCAGCCCCTGGGGGGGGGAGACCCAGTACTTC.

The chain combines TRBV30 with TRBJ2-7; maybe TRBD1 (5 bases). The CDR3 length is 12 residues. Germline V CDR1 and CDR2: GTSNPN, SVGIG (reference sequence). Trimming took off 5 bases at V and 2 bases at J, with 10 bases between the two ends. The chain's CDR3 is CAWDLGAYEQYF. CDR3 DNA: TGTGCCTGGGACCTAGGGGCCTACGAGCAGTACTTC. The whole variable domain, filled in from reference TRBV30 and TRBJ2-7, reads SQTIHQWPATLVQPVGSPLSLECTVEGTSNPNLYWYRQAAGRGLQLLFYSVGIGQISSEVPQNLSASRPQDRQFILSSKKLLLSDSGFYLCAWDLGAYEQYFGPGTRLTVT.

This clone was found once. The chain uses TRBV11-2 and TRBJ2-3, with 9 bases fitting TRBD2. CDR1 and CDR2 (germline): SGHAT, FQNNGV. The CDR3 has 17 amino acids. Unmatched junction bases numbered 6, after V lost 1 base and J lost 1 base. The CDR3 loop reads CASSLASGGNGTDTQYF. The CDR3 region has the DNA TGTGCCAGCAGCTTAGCAAGCGGGGGGAATGGCACAGATACGCAGTATTTT.

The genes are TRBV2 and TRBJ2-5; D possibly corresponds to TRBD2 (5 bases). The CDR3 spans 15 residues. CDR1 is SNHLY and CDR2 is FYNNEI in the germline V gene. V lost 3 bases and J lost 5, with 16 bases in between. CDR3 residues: CASSEERLVVETQYF. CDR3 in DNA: TGTGCCAGCAGTGAGGAGCGGCTAGTGGTGGAGACCCAGTACTTC. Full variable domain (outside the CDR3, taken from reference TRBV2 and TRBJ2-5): EPEVTQTPSHQVTQMGQEVILRCVPISNHLYFYWYRQILGQKVEFLVSFYNNEISEKSEIFDDQFSVERPDGSNFTLKIRSTKLEDSAMYFCASSEERLVVETQYFGPGTRLLVL.

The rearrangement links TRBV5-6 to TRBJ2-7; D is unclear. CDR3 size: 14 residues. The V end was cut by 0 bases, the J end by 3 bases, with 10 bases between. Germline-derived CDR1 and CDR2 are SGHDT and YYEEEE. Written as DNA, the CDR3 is TGTGCCAGCAGCTTGGAGGCAGCGATCTACGAGCAGTACTTC. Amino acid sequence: CASSLEAAIYEQYF.